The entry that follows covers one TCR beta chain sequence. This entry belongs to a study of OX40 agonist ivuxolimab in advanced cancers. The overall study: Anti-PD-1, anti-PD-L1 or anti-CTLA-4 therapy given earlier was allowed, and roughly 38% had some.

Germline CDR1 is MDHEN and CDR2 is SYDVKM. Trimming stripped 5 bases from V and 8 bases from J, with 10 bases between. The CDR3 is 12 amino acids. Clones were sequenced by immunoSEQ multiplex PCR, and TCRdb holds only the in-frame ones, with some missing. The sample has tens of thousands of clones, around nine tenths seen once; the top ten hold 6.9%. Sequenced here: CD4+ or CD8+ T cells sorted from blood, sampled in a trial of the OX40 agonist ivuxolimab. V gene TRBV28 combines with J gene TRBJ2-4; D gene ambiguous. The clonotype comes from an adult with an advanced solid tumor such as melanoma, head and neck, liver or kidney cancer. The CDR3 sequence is CASSPLRDIQYF. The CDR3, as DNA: TGTGCCAGCAGTCCGTTAAGGGACATTCAGTACTTC.